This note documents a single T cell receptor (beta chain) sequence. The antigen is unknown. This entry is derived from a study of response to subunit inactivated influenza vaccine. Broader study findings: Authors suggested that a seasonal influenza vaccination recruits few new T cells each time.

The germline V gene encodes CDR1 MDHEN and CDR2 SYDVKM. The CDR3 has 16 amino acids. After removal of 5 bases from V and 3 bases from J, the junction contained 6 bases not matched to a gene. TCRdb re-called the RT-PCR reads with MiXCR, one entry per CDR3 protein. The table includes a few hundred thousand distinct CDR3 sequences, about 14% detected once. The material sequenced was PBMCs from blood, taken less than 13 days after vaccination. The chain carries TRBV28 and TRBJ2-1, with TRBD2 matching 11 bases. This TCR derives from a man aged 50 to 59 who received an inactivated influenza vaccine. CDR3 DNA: TGTGCCAGCAGTAAGATAGCGGGAGGGAACTACAATGAGCAGTTCTTC. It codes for CASSKIAGGNYNEQFF. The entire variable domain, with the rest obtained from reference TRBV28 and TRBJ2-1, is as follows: DVKVTQSSRYLVKRTGEKVFLECVQDMDHENMFWYRQDPGLGLRLIYFSYDVKMKEKGDIPEGYSVSREKKERFSLILESASTNQTSMYLCASSKIAGGNYNEQFFGPGTRLTVL.